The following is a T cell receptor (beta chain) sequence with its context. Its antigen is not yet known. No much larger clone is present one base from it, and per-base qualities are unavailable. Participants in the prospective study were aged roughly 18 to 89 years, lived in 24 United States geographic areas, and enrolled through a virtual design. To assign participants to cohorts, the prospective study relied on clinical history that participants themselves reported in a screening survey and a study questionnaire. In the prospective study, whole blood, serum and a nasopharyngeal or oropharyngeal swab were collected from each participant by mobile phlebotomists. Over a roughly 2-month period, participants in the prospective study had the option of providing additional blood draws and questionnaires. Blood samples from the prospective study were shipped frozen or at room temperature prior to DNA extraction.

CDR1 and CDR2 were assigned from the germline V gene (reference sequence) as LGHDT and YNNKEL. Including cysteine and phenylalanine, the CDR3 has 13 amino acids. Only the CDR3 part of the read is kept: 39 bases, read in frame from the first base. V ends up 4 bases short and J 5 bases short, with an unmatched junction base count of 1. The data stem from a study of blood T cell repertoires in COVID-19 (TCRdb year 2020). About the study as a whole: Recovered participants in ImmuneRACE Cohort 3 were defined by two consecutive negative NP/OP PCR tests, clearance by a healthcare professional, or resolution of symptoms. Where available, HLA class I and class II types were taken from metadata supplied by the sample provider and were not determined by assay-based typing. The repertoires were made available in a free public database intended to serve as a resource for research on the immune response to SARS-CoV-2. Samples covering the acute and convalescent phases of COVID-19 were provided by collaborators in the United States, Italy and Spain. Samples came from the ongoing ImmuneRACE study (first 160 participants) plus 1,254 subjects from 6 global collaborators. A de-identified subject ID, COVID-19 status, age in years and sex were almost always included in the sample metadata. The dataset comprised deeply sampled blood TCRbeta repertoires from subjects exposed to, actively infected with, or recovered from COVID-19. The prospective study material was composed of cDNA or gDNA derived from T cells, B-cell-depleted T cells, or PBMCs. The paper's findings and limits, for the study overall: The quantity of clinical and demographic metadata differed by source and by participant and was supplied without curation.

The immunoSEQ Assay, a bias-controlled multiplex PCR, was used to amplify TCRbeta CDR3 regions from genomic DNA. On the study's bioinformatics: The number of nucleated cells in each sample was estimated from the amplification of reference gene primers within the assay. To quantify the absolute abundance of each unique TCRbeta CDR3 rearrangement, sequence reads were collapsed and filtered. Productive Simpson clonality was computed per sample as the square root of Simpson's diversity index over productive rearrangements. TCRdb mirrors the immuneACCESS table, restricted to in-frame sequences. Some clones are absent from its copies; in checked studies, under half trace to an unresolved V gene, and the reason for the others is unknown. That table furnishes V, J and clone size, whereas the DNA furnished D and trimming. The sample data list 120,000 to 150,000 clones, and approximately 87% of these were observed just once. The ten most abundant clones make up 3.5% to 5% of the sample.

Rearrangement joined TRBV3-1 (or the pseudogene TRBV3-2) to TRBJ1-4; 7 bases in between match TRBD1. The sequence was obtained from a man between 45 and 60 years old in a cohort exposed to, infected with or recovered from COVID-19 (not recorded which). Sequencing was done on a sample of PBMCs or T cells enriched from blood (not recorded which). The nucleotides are TGTGCCAGCAGCCTGACAGGGAATGAAAAACTGTTTTTT. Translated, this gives CASSLTGNEKLFF.